This T cell receptor beta chain was recorded in a study of patients and donors after allogeneic stem cell transplantation. This clonotype was counted at least ten times. This CDR3 has 16 residues. After removal of 0 bases from V and 5 bases from J, the junction contained 9 bases not matched to a gene. The germline V gene has CDR1 SGHTA and CDR2 FQGNSA. MiXCR, run by TCRdb on the RT-PCR reads, gives a single entry per CDR3 protein. The profile covers about 960,000 distinct CDR3 sequences, with over 15% appearing a single time and 5.5% to 6.5% taken by the ten largest. The rearrangement joins TRBV7-2 to TRBJ1-1, with 7 bases identical to TRBD1. The receptor was derived from a human donor who was either an allogeneic HSCT recipient or a stem cell or donor lymphocyte infusion donor (not recorded which). It is not recorded whose cells these are; they may come from a transplant donor. The source material was blood, either unsorted or a sorted T cell fraction (not recorded which). In nucleotides, the CDR3 is TGTGCCAGCAGCTTAGCAGCGACAGGGCCGGGAACTGAAGCTTTCTTT. Its translation: CASSLAATGPGTEAFF.